The 7 T cell receptor beta chains below were found in one sample sequenced in a study of T cell responses to AZD1222 COVID-19 vaccine (dated by TCRdb to the early 2020s). What the time point label conveys for this sample: baseline before first vaccination. The library was generated by the immunoSEQ multiplex PCR assay. Sourced from immuneACCESS, this table was stored by TCRdb with only in-frame sequences that have V and J called. A share of the clones is absent; for the studies checked, an unresolved V gene accounts for under half, and the remainder has no known explanation. For this sample there are under 150,000 clones; 85% to 95% appear just once. The biggest ten clones account for approximately 3% of the sample. Material: peripheral blood, obtained on day 0 of AZD1222 vaccination. The receptors were gathered from an adult in good health.

The chain recombines TRBV29-1 with TRBJ2-3; no clear D. There are 14 residues in the CDR3. In germline, CDR1 is SQVTM, CDR2 ANQGSEA. The V and J ends lost 8 bases and 2 bases respectively, with 17 bases between them. The DNA for the CDR3 is TGCAGCCTTGGGATCCATCTTAACACAGATACGCAGTATTTT. Translated: CSLGIHLNTDTQYF.

This clone was recorded once. The chain recombines TRBV28 with TRBJ2-7; D may be TRBD1 (5 bases). Per the germline V gene, CDR1 is MDHEN and CDR2 is SYDVKM. Trimming pared 1 base from V and 7 bases from J, leaving 14 bases between. This CDR3 is built from 14 residues. For the CDR3, the DNA is TGTGCCAGCAGTTTATACGGCACAGGCCAAGAGCAGTACTTC. Its protein is CASSLYGTGQEQYF.

This clone showed up just once. The gene calls are TRBV6-6 and TRBJ2-1; 10 bases align to TRBD2. Trimming at V came to 0 bases and at J to 9 bases, leaving 8 bases not matched to a gene. Per germline, CDR1 MNHNY and CDR2 SVGAGI (reference sequence). CDR3 length: 16 amino acids. The CDR3 region has the DNA TGTGCCAGCAGTTACTCGGGAGCGGGAGGGGAAAGTGAGCAGTTCTTC. This codes for CASSYSGAGGESEQFF.

This clone came up a few times. In DNA form, the CDR3 reads TGTGCCAGCACTTTAGCGGGGACCCTTTCCTACGAGCAGTACTTC. Protein product: CASTLAGTLSYEQYF. V gene TRBV2 combines with J gene TRBJ2-7, with 8 bases matching TRBD2. The germline CDR1 and CDR2 sequences are SNHLY and FYNNEI. The CDR3 consists of 15 residues. V lost 7 bases, J lost 1 base, and 9 bases stayed unmatched.

The rearrangement links TRBV5-1 to TRBJ2-5; the D is unclear. Between the trimmed V and J ends, which lost 8 bases and 1 base, there was a span of 6 bases. The CDR3 runs to 11 residues. Germline values: CDR1 SGHRS, CDR2 YFSETQ. DNA of the CDR3: TGCGCCAGTGGTCCCCAAGAGACCCAGTACTTC. Encoded protein: CASGPQETQYF.

The chain links TRBV5-4 to TRBJ2-1, with 11 bases aligning to TRBD2. V lost 4 bases and J lost 6; bases outside the gene matches: 6. The CDR3 loop spans 15 amino acids. Germline V gives CDR1 SGHNT, CDR2 YYREEE (reference sequence). The CDR3 is CASSPSGLAVNEQFF. The CDR3 DNA is TGTGCCAGCAGCCCATCGGGACTAGCGGTCAATGAGCAGTTCTTC.

The V and J genes are TRBV7-9 and TRBJ1-2, with D maybe TRBD1 (6 bases). CDR3 length: 13 residues. CDR1 and CDR2 from the germline V gene are SEHNR and FQNEAQ (reference sequence). Trimming stripped 3 bases from V and 5 bases from J, with 10 bases between. CDR3 protein: CASSFTGAYGYTF. The CDR3 nucleotides are TGTGCCAGCAGCTTCACGGGGGCTTATGGCTACACCTTC.